This TCR beta chain was identified during a study of PD-1 blockade in classical Hodgkin lymphoma. Method: immunoSEQ multiplex PCR; TCRdb's copy keeps in-frame clones and lacks some. The table lists about 7,900 clones, approximately 86% of them singletons. The CDR3 is 16 residues long. V trimming: 3 bases; J trimming: 3 bases; junction bases outside the gene matches: 9. Germline assignment: CDR1 WNHNN and CDR2 SYGVQD (reference sequence). The patients all showed relapse after autologous stem cell transplantation, while their brentuximab vedotin exposure varied. Magnetic negative selection of thawed PBMCs yielded the CD8+ T cells.

The chain recombines TRBV10-1 with TRBJ2-5; 8 nucleotides line up with TRBD2. Here the sequenced sample was CD8+ T cells from blood, taken at baseline. This receptor was obtained from a human donor with classical Hodgkin lymphoma. The CDR3, as DNA: TGCGCCAGCAGTGAACCGGTCACTAGCGGAGAAGAGACCCAGTACTTC. It encodes CASSEPVTSGEETQYF.